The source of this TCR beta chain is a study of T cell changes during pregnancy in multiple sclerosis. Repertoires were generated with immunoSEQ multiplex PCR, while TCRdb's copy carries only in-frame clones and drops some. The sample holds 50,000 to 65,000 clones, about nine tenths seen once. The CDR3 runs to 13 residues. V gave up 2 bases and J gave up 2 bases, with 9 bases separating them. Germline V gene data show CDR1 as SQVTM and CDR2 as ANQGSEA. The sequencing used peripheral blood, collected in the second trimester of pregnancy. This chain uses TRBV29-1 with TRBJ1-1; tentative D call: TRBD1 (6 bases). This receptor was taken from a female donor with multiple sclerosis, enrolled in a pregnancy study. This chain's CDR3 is CSVEQGINTEAFF. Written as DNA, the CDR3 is TGCAGCGTTGAACAGGGGATAAACACTGAAGCTTTCTTT. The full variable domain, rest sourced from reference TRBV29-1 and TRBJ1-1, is SAVISQKPSRDICQRGTSLTIQCQVDSQVTMMFWYRQQPGQSLTLIATANQGSEATYESGFVIDKFPISRPNLTFSTLTVSNMSPEDSSIYLCSVEQGINTEAFFGQGTRLTVV.